This TCR beta chain stems from a study of blood T cell repertoires in COVID-19. This clone was seen only once. The data were produced by immunoSEQ multiplex PCR, yet TCRdb's version contains in-frame clones alone and is incomplete. Of some 370,000 clones listed, roughly 89% are singletons. The germline V gene encodes CDR1 MGHDK and CDR2 SYGVNS. The CDR3 is 13 amino acids. The V end lost 7 bases, the J end lost 9 bases, and 16 bases lay between the germline ends. The J gene is TRBJ1-5, the V gene TRBV25-1, with D perhaps TRBD1 (5 bases). The material sequenced was peripheral blood. The clonotype comes from a man younger than 35 with active or convalescent COVID-19. CDR3 region: CASNAGNGRPQHF. The CDR3 bases are TGTGCCAGCAACGCAGGGAATGGTCGGCCCCAGCATTTT.